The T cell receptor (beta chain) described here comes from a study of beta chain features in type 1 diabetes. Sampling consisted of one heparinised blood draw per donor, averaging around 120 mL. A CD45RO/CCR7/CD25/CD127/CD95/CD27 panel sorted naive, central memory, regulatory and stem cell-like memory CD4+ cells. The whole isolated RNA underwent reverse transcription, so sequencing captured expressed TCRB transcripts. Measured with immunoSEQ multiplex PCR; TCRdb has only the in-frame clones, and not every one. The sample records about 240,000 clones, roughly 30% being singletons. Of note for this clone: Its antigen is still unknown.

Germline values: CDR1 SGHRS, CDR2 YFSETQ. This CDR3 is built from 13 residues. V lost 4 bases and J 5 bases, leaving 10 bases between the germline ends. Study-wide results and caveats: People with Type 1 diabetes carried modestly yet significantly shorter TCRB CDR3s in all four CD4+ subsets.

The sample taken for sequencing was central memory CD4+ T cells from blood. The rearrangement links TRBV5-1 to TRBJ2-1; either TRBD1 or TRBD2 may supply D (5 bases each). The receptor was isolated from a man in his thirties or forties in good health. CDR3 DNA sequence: TGCGCCAGCAGCCCCGGGACGGACAATGAGCAGTTCTTC. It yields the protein CASSPGTDNEQFF.